The 10 T cell receptor beta chains below were found in one sample sequenced in a study of blood T cell repertoires in COVID-19. The data were produced by immunoSEQ multiplex PCR, yet TCRdb's version contains in-frame clones alone and is incomplete. This table has some 54,000 clones, 91% appearing once. Input material: peripheral blood. These receptors were taken from a man aged 55 to 69 with acute or convalescent COVID-19.

The V call is TRBV24-1, the J call TRBJ2-1, with 8 positions matching TRBD1. Germline V lookup: CDR1 KGHDR, CDR2 SFDVKD. This CDR3 has 15 amino acids. The ends lost 4 bases at V and 7 bases at J; junction bases unmatched: 8. The CDR3 nucleotides read TGTGCCACCAGTGAAATGACAGGGGATAGGAATGAGCAGTTCTTC. Protein product: CATSEMTGDRNEQFF.

The V call is TRBV7-9, the J call TRBJ2-7; a weak D match, TRBD1 (5 bases). V lost 1 base to trimming and J lost 3 bases, with 7 bases between them. This CDR3 comprises 13 residues. CDR1 and CDR2 (germline): SEHNR, FQNEAQ (reference sequence). DNA of the CDR3: TGTGCCAGCAGCTTAGTAAGGGGCTACGAGCAGTACTTC. This encodes CASSLVRGYEQYF.

This chain uses TRBV19 with TRBJ2-3; maybe TRBD1 (5 bases). Germline CDR1 and CDR2: LNHDA and SQIVND (reference sequence). This CDR3 region has 16 residues. The germline V and J ends were trimmed by 5 bases and 3 bases, with 18 bases remaining between them. The CDR3 bases are TGTGCCAGTAGTCAGGGTACAGGCCTATGGACAGATACGCAGTATTTT. Translation gives CASSQGTGLWTDTQYF.

The V gene is TRBV5-1, the J gene TRBJ2-1; 11 bases align to TRBD2. V dropped 0 bases and J dropped 6; count of bases not matched to a gene: 11. Germline CDR1 is SGHRS and CDR2 is YFSETQ. The CDR3 covers 18 residues. The CDR3 DNA reads as TGCGCCAGCAGCTTGGTTACTAGCGGGAGCCTCGGGATCAATGAGCAGTTCTTC. Residues: CASSLVTSGSLGINEQFF.

The chain couples TRBV13 to TRBJ1-1; the D is unclear. The germline gives CDR1 PRHDT, CDR2 FYEKMQ (reference sequence). The CDR3 spans 13 residues. V lost 0 bases and J 7 bases, leaving 9 bases between the germline ends. Written as DNA, the CDR3 is TGTGCCAGCAGCTTAGGCCTAAGTAATGAAGCTTTCTTT. Translation: CASSLGLSNEAFF.

The chain employs TRBV5-8 and TRBJ2-7; no clear D gene. V shed 4 bases and J shed 4 bases, with 18 bases lying between them. Per germline, CDR1 SGHTS and CDR2 YDEGEE. The CDR3 totals 15 residues. CDR3 sequence (DNA): TGTGCCAGCAGCCGTCCGGTAACCTCAGCGTACGAGCAGTACTTC. Amino acids: CASSRPVTSAYEQYF.

This clone was observed a few times. The V gene is TRBV25-1, the J gene TRBJ1-2; 9 nucleotides agree with TRBD1. V was clipped by 4 bases and J by 2 bases; unmatched bases: 5. There are 15 residues in the CDR3. Germline V gene lookup returns CDR1 MGHDK and CDR2 SYGVNS. The CDR3 nucleotides are TGTGCCAGCAGTGGGACAGGGGACATCAACTATGGCTACACCTTC. It yields the protein CASSGTGDINYGYTF.

This clone has only one observation. The CDR3 DNA reads as TGTGCCAGCAGCTTGGGCACCCTTTCGGAAGCTTTCTTT. Amino acids: CASSLGTLSEAFF. The chain links TRBV7-2 to TRBJ1-1; no clear D. The CDR3 runs 13 residues. V gave up 3 bases and J gave up 8 bases, with 13 bases separating them. The germline CDR1 and CDR2 sequences are SGHTA and FQGNSA.

CDR3 region: CATSRATSGPQETQYF. In DNA form, the CDR3 reads TGTGCCACCAGCAGAGCGACTAGCGGGCCACAAGAGACCCAGTACTTC. The chain carries TRBV15 and TRBJ2-5; 10 bases are shared with TRBD2. The CDR3 has 16 residues. V gave up 1 base and J gave up 2 bases; unmatched junction bases: 4. Germline V gene lookup returns CDR1 LNHNV and CDR2 YYDKDF (reference sequence).

The chain employs TRBV6-5 and TRBJ1-3, with D unresolved. This CDR3 has 15 amino acids. Germline CDR1 is MNHEY and CDR2 is SVGAGI. V was pared by 0 bases and J by 3 bases, with 9 bases between. The CDR3 region has the DNA TGTGCCAGCAGTTACTCGGTGGACTTTGGAAACACCATATATTTT. The encoded protein is CASSYSVDFGNTIYF.